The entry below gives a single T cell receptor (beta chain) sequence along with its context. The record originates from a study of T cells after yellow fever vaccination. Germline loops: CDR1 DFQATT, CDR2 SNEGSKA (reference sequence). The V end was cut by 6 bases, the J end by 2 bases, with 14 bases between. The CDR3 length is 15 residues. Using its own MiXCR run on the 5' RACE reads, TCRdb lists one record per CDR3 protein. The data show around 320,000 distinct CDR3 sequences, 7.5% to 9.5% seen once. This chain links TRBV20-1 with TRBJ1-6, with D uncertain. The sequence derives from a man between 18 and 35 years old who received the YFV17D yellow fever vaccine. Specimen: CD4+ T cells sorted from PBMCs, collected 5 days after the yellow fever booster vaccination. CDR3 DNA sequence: TGCAGTGCAAGGAGCCTCGGAACCTATAATTCACCCCTCCACTTT. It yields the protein CSARSLGTYNSPLHF.